Shown below are 20 T cell receptor beta chains from a single sample sequenced in a study of beta chain features in type 1 diabetes. General study results and limits: TCRB CDR3 length was moderately but significantly reduced in all four CD4+ subsets of Type 1 diabetes patients.

For these receptors, no antigen is known. The investigators reverse transcribed all of the isolated RNA, so they sequenced expressed TCRB transcripts. Here immunoSEQ multiplex PCR was the method, and the copy in TCRdb shows in-frame clones only, minus some. The sample lists a few hundred thousand clones, approximately 13% occurring once. Sequencing was carried out using naive CD4+ T cells from blood. The receptors were gathered from a woman between 18 and 29 years old with type 1 diabetes.

This clone was seen only a few times. The chain couples TRBV9 to TRBJ1-2; D gene ambiguous. There are 15 residues in the CDR3. The V gene lost 0 bases and the J gene lost 2 bases, with 11 bases spanning the gap. The germline V gene encodes CDR1 SGDLS and CDR2 YYNGEE. The CDR3 sequence is CASSVEAAGNYGYTF. The CDR3 DNA follows: TGTGCCAGCAGCGTAGAGGCAGCGGGAAACTATGGCTACACCTTC.

This clone was seen more than once but under ten times. The rearrangement links TRBV7-9 to TRBJ2-3; 7 bases are a match to TRBD1. V shed 10 bases and J 0 bases; nucleotides not matched to a gene: 10. The CDR3 length is 15 residues. Germline V gene data show CDR1 as SEHNR and CDR2 as FQNEAQ (reference sequence). The CDR3, as DNA: TGTGCCACGGCTGAGACAGGGTCAAGCACAGATACGCAGTATTTT. This translates into CATAETGSSTDTQYF.

This clone was detected a few times. V usage is TRBV6-4 and J usage is TRBJ2-5, with D possibly being TRBD2 (6 bases). The germline V gene encodes CDR1 MRHNA and CDR2 SNTAGT. The CDR3 consists of 12 residues. The CDR3 protein is CVPPGDWETQYF. The DNA of the CDR3 is TGTGTCCCGCCGGGAGACTGGGAGACCCAGTACTTC.

This clone was observed a few times. This sequence joins TRBV23-1 and TRBJ2-3, with D tentatively TRBD1 (6 bases). TRBV23-1 falls under the ORF class, with uncertain function. V lost 2 bases to trimming and J lost 7 bases, with 13 bases between them. The CDR3 contains 14 residues. CDR3: CASSQLGRGYTQYF. Here the CDR3 DNA reads TGCGCCAGCAGTCAACTGGGTAGGGGGTATACGCAGTATTTT.

The sample holds a few counts of this clone. The genes are TRBV7-2 and TRBJ2-3; the match to TRBD2 covers 11 bases. V gave up 1 base and J gave up 2 bases; unmatched junction bases: 5. The V gene's germline CDR1 is SGHTA and CDR2 FQGNSA. This CDR3 is 17 amino acids long. DNA for the CDR3: TGTGCCAGCAGCTTAGGACTAGCGGGACGCCACACAGATACGCAGTATTTT. As protein: CASSLGLAGRHTDTQYF.

The gene calls are TRBV5-4 and TRBJ1-2; TRBD1 matches at 7 bases. The junction had 7 bases not matched to a gene; V was cut back by 4 bases and J by 7 bases. The CDR3 length is 13 residues. Looked up from germline, CDR1 is SGHNT and CDR2 is YYREEE (reference sequence). The CDR3 protein is CASSNRDSGGYTF. CDR3 DNA: TGTGCCAGCAGCAACCGGGACAGTGGTGGCTACACCTTC.

The chain couples TRBV28 to TRBJ2-7; 7 nucleotides align to TRBD1. Germline V gene data show CDR1 as MDHEN and CDR2 as SYDVKM. The J segment lost 4 bases and the V segment lost 4 bases, leaving 1 base of the junction unmatched. The CDR3 sequence is 12 residues long. As DNA, the CDR3 is TGTGCCAGCAGTTCCAGGGGGTACGAGCAGTACGTC. This gives the protein CASSSRGYEQYV.

This sequence joins TRBV4-2 and TRBJ1-1; D uncertain. Germline V CDR1 and CDR2: LGHNA, YNFKEQ. This CDR3 is built from 18 residues. V was pared by 4 bases and J by 0 bases, with 21 bases between. CDR3 DNA: TGTGCCAGCAGCCCCCGGGGAGTCTCAGATATAATGAACACTGAAGCTTTCTTT. This encodes CASSPRGVSDIMNTEAFF.

This clone occurred a few times. The V and J genes are TRBV7-2 and TRBJ2-1; no reliable D call. This CDR3 contains 13 residues. The germline V gene has CDR1 SGHTA and CDR2 FQGNSA. V was trimmed by 5 bases and J by 8 bases, leaving 13 bases between them. CDR3 amino acids: CASSVSPPDEQFF. Written as DNA, the CDR3 is TGTGCCAGCAGCGTAAGTCCTCCGGATGAGCAGTTCTTC.

The J gene is TRBJ2-7, the V gene TRBV7-3; possible D gene TRBD2, 6 bases. The CDR3 length is 13 residues. Trimming took 5 bases from V and 3 from J, leaving 11 bases between them. Germline V gives CDR1 SGHTA, CDR2 FQGTGA. The CDR3 nucleotides read TGTGCCAGCAGCCCGGGACTCAACTACGAGCAGTACTTC. Residues: CASSPGLNYEQYF.

The rearrangement joins TRBV4-1 to TRBJ2-7; tentatively, D is TRBD2 (5 bases). V lost 0 bases and J 0 bases, leaving 15 bases between the germline ends. The CDR3 contains 17 residues. Looked up from germline, CDR1 is MGHRA and CDR2 is YSYEKL. DNA of the CDR3: TGCGCCAGCAGCCAAGATATTACGCGGGCCCACTCCTACGAGCAGTACGTC. Its protein product is CASSQDITRAHSYEQYV.

The chain recombines TRBV29-1 with TRBJ1-1; D perhaps matches TRBD1 (6 bases). The CDR3 runs 14 residues. The V end was cut by 7 bases, the J end by 4 bases, with 19 bases between. CDR1 SQVTM and CDR2 ANQGSEA come from the germline V gene. This CDR3 reads CSAATQTGSTEAFF. The CDR3 DNA is TGCAGCGCCGCAACCCAGACAGGTAGCACTGAAGCTTTCTTT.

The chain recombines TRBV6-1 with TRBJ2-3, with 10 bases fitting TRBD1. The germline gives CDR1 MNHNS, CDR2 SASEGT. V dropped 4 bases and J dropped 4; count of bases not matched to a gene: 14. The CDR3 runs 18 residues. CDR3 coding DNA: TGTGCCAGCAGTGGAGACAGGGGGCTCCTATCAATTTCAGATACGCAGTATTTT. Translation: CASSGDRGLLSISDTQYF.

The sample holds a few counts of this clone. The chain employs TRBV2 and TRBJ1-1; D not certain. The germline V and J ends were trimmed by 4 bases and 5 bases, with 11 bases remaining between them. Germline CDR1 reads SNHLY; CDR2 reads FYNNEI. The CDR3 is 13 amino acids. The DNA for the CDR3 is TGTGCCAGCAGTGGGGCCGGTGCAACTGAAGCTTTCTTT. This translates into CASSGAGATEAFF.

The V gene is TRBV18, the J gene TRBJ2-7; TRBD2 matches 12 bases. Germline loops: CDR1 KGHSH, CDR2 LQKENI. J lost 5 bases, V lost 2 bases, and 1 base had no gene match. CDR3 size: 14 residues. CDR3 coding DNA: TGTGCCAGCTCACCAGCTAGCGGGAGGGACGAGCAGTACTTC. This gives the protein CASSPASGRDEQYF.

This clone was recorded a few times. This chain connects TRBV10-3 to TRBJ2-7; D might be TRBD2 (6 bases). This CDR3 spans 13 amino acids. V lost 3 bases and J 6 bases, leaving 12 bases between the germline ends. In germline, CDR1 is ENHRY, CDR2 SYGVKD. The CDR3 DNA follows: TGTGCCATCAGTGACCTGGCGGGGTCCGAGCAGTACGTC. As protein: CAISDLAGSEQYV.

This clone has just a few counts. The chain uses TRBV7-9 and TRBJ2-7; D possibly corresponds to TRBD2 (5 bases). CDR1 is SEHNR, CDR2 FQNEAQ, per germline (reference sequence). Trimming pared 1 base from V and 8 bases from J, leaving 6 bases between. The CDR3 spans 11 residues. CDR3 sequence (DNA): TGTGCCAGCAGCTTAGGGGAGAAGCAGTACTTC. As protein: CASSLGEKQYF.

This rearrangement joins TRBV7-3 to TRBJ2-5; 7 bases fit TRBD1. Losses at the gene ends were 4 bases for V and 2 bases for J; bases not matched to a gene: 7. CDR3 length: 15 amino acids. Germline V CDR1 and CDR2: SGHTA, FQGTGA. This CDR3 reads CASSSQGQPQETQYF. The CDR3 DNA follows: TGTGCCAGCAGCTCCCAGGGACAGCCTCAAGAGACCCAGTACTTC.

This clone was seen once. The rearrangement joins TRBV28 to TRBJ2-7; no firm D call. Germline CDR1 and CDR2: MDHEN and SYDVKM. V lost 5 bases to trimming and J lost 2 bases, with 7 bases between them. The CDR3 runs 12 residues. CDR3 bases: TGTGCCAGCAGTACGAGCCCCTACGAGCAGTACTTC. Encoded protein: CASSTSPYEQYF.

The genes are TRBV28 and TRBJ2-1, with D perhaps matching TRBD2 (5 bases). The germline V gene encodes CDR1 MDHEN and CDR2 SYDVKM. The CDR3 is 13 residues long. The V end lost 5 bases, the J end lost 3 bases, and 8 bases lay between the germline ends. CDR3 amino acids: CASSLDYYNEQFF. CDR3 coding DNA: TGTGCCAGCAGTCTTGACTACTACAATGAGCAGTTCTTC.